This T cell receptor (beta chain) was retrieved from a study of blood T cells in healthy people across ages. The V segment lost 6 bases and the J segment 5 bases; nucleotides outside the gene matches: 5. The CDR3 is made up of 15 amino acids. Germline lookup yields CDR1 SNHLY and CDR2 FYNNEI. Isolation per sample recovered at least 7 million PBMCs. It was with a sample-barcoded 5' primer and a J-beta primer mix that a second PCR of roughly 7 to 12 cycles was run. MiXCR, run by TCRdb on the 5' RACE reads, gives a single entry per CDR3 protein. The table lists fewer than 800,000 distinct CDR3 sequences, about 21% of them singletons.

The sequenced sample was blood. The TCR comes from a man between 65 and 80 years old in good health. The chain uses TRBV2 and TRBJ1-5; 12 bases align to TRBD1. This chain's CDR3 is CASRGQGARDQPQHF. The CDR3 nucleotides read TGTGCCAGCAGGGGACAGGGGGCGAGGGATCAGCCCCAGCATTTT.